Following are 16 T cell receptor beta chains from one sample sequenced in a study of cytomegalovirus exposure and HLA in healthy donors. The table came from immunoSEQ multiplex PCR; TCRdb's copy has only in-frame clones and leaves some out. The table shows 110,000 or so clones, with about 90% occurring only once. Sequenced: PBMCs. These receptor sequences come from a woman in her late teens or twenties in good health and CMV-seronegative.

The chain carries TRBV6-5 and TRBJ2-7; 12 bases align to TRBD2. The germline CDR1 and CDR2 sequences are MNHEY and SVGAGI. With 6 bases clipped from V and 11 bases from J, the junction kept 14 bases outside the gene matches. CDR3 length equals 15 residues. CDR3 nucleotides: TGTGCCAGCAGGATATCCTGGACTAGCGGGGATAGCGAGTACTTC. Translating gives CASRISWTSGDSEYF.

The chain links TRBV18 to TRBJ1-4; TRBD1 is a possible D gene (5 bases). V dropped 2 bases and J dropped 7 bases, with 11 bases sitting between them. The CDR3 runs to 14 residues. The V gene's germline CDR1 is KGHSH and CDR2 LQKENI. The CDR3 nucleotides read TGTGCCAGCTCACCAGGGCAGGGCGCTGAAAAACTGTTTTTT. Residues: CASSPGQGAEKLFF.

The genes are TRBV6-5 and TRBJ1-2, with TRBD1 as a possible D gene (6 bases). The CDR3 sequence is 16 residues long. V was shortened by 0 bases and J by 3 bases, with 14 bases between the two germline ends. Per germline, CDR1 MNHEY and CDR2 SVGAGI. CDR3 DNA sequence: TGTGCCAGCAGTTACTCGACTGGACAGCGGCACTATGGCTACACCTTC. Protein: CASSYSTGQRHYGYTF.

J is TRBJ1-5 and V is TRBV19; no clear D. Trimming took off 5 bases at V and 1 base at J, with 15 bases between the two ends. Germline V gene lookup returns CDR1 LNHDA and CDR2 SQIVND (reference sequence). This CDR3 is built from 16 residues. The CDR3 sequence: CASSERSWQSNQPQHF. DNA of the CDR3: TGTGCCAGTAGTGAGAGGAGTTGGCAGAGCAATCAGCCCCAGCATTTT. Looking up the rest from reference TRBV19 and TRBJ1-5 gives the full variable domain: DGGITQSPKYLFRKEGQNVTLSCEQNLNHDAMYWYRQDPGQGLRLIYYSQIVNDFQKGDIAEGYSVSREKKESFPLTVTSAQKNPTAFYLCASSERSWQSNQPQHFGDGTRLSIL.

V usage is TRBV25-1 and J usage is TRBJ1-2, with D maybe TRBD1 (5 bases). This CDR3 is 17 amino acids long. V was cut by 0 bases and J by 4 bases, with 18 bases left in between. The germline CDR1 and CDR2 sequences are MGHDK and SYGVNS. CDR3 protein: CASSEYIRGGRPYGYTF. The DNA of the CDR3 is TGTGCCAGCAGTGAATATATTCGGGGGGGTCGGCCCTATGGCTACACCTTC.

The CDR3 region has the DNA TGTGCCAGCAGCAATTCAGGGAGGGCTGGGGCCAACGTCCTGACTTTC. Translating it yields CASSNSGRAGANVLTF. The chain carries TRBV7-6 and TRBJ2-6; the match to TRBD2 covers 7 bases. The CDR3 covers 16 residues. From germline, CDR1 is SGHVS and CDR2 FNYEAQ. J gave up 2 bases and V 5 bases, and 6 bases lay outside the gene matches.

This rearrangement joins TRBV6-5 to TRBJ2-7, with 8 bases that match TRBD1. The trim removed 0 bases at V and 3 bases at J, leaving 7 bases unmatched. The CDR3 runs 16 residues. CDR1 is MNHEY and CDR2 is SVGAGI in the germline V gene. The CDR3 here is CASSYSGGQVIYEQYF. In DNA, the CDR3 is TGTGCCAGCAGTTACTCTGGGGGACAGGTCATCTACGAGCAGTACTTC.

The chain combines TRBV29-1 with TRBJ2-1; D is perhaps TRBD2 (6 bases). The CDR3 sequence is 12 residues long. Trimming cost V 7 bases and J 8 bases, with 15 bases left between them. The germline V gene encodes CDR1 SQVTM and CDR2 ANQGSEA. The CDR3 DNA is TGCAGCGCCGGTAGGGAGGTCTATGAGCAGTTCTTC. Translated: CSAGREVYEQFF.

V is TRBV7-8 and J is TRBJ2-3, with TRBD1 identical over 9 bases. This CDR3 has 15 amino acids. The J segment lost 1 base and the V segment lost 5 bases, leaving 4 bases of the junction unmatched. In germline, CDR1 is SGHVS, CDR2 FQNEAQ. The DNA of the CDR3 is TGTGCCAGCAGCCCCGACAGGGGGGGCACAGATACGCAGTATTTT. It codes for CASSPDRGGTDTQYF.

This clone occurred once. This chain joins TRBV5-1 and TRBJ1-3; 7 positions match TRBD1. CDR1 and CDR2 (germline): SGHRS, YFSETQ. The V and J ends lost 4 bases and 0 bases, in that order; junction bases with no gene match: 7. The CDR3 sequence is 16 residues long. CDR3 protein: CASSGRTGVSGNTIYF. DNA for the CDR3: TGCGCCAGCAGCGGCCGTACAGGGGTCTCTGGAAACACCATATATTTT.

In nucleotides, the CDR3 is TGTGCCAGCAGTTACGGAAGAGACAGGGACCAGCCCCAGCATTTT. Protein sequence: CASSYGRDRDQPQHF. This rearrangement joins TRBV6-5 to TRBJ1-5, with 7 bases identical to TRBD1. CDR3 length: 15 residues. After removal of 2 bases from V and 7 bases from J, the junction contained 8 bases not matched to a gene. Germline loops: CDR1 MNHEY, CDR2 SVGAGI.

This clone was picked up one time. The chain combines TRBV28 with TRBJ2-1; TRBD1 aligns across 7 bases. CDR3 length: 17 residues. The trim removed 6 bases at V and 4 bases at J, leaving 15 bases unmatched. Germline V lookup: CDR1 MDHEN, CDR2 SYDVKM. The CDR3 sequence: CASRRIRLGTAYNEQFF. In nucleotides, the CDR3 is TGTGCCAGCAGACGAATCCGTCTGGGGACAGCATACAATGAGCAGTTCTTC.

CDR3 in amino acids: CSVAPGGSNEKLFF. For the CDR3, the DNA is TGCAGCGTCGCCCCAGGGGGATCTAATGAAAAACTGTTTTTT. This chain joins TRBV29-1 and TRBJ1-4, with 7 bases fitting TRBD1. Trimming at V came to 6 bases and at J to 3 bases, leaving 7 bases not matched to a gene. Germline loops: CDR1 SQVTM, CDR2 ANQGSEA. The length of the CDR3 is 14 residues.

The gene calls are TRBV6-5 and TRBJ2-3; 8 bases map to TRBD1. V lost 6 bases to trimming and J lost 3 bases; unmatched junction nucleotides: 5. CDR1 and CDR2 from the germline V gene are MNHEY and SVGAGI. The CDR3 length is 14 residues. CDR3 region: CASSRGQGTDTQYF. CDR3 DNA: TGTGCCAGCAGCCGCGGACAGGGTACAGATACGCAGTATTTT.

V usage is TRBV14 and J usage is TRBJ2-3, with 7 bases lining up with TRBD2. V shed 2 bases and J 0 bases; nucleotides not matched to a gene: 8. Germline V gives CDR1 SGHDN, CDR2 FVKESK. The CDR3 extends over 17 amino acids. CDR3: CASSQLRDYPSTDTQYF. As DNA, the CDR3 is TGTGCCAGCAGCCAACTTCGGGACTACCCGAGCACAGATACGCAGTATTTT.

The V and J genes are TRBV28 and TRBJ1-5; 8 nucleotides align to TRBD1. The CDR3 has 14 amino acids. V gave up 3 bases and J gave up 3 bases; unmatched junction bases: 1. Germline CDR1 is MDHEN and CDR2 is SYDVKM. CDR3 region: CASSLTGVNQPQHF. CDR3 DNA sequence: TGTGCCAGCAGTTTGACAGGGGTCAATCAGCCCCAGCATTTT.